Here is one T cell receptor (beta chain) with its context. Per the original data handling: Amplification from reference gene primers served as the basis for estimated nucleated cell counts. Here immunoSEQ multiplex PCR was the method, and the copy in TCRdb shows in-frame clones only, minus some. The D gene and trimming were derived from the DNA, and the V and J assignments and clone size from that table. This sample has around 500,000 clones; 70% to 90% occur once, and the top ten carry approximately 1.8%. The CDR3 consists of 16 residues. V lost 6 bases to trimming and J lost 5 bases; unmatched junction nucleotides: 10. Germline assignment: CDR1 MNHEY and CDR2 SMNVEV (reference sequence). The cohort comprised adults aged 18 to 89 years residing in 20 to 30 US areas. Self-reported history from a screening survey and questionnaire set each donor's cohort. All recovered Cohort 3 donors got two negative PCRs, got clearance, or saw symptom resolution.

This sample was taken from a study of blood T cell repertoires in COVID-19. Sequencing input: PBMCs or T cells enriched from blood (not recorded which). The sequence came from a woman in her thirties or forties who had recovered from COVID-19. V and J are TRBV27 and TRBJ1-2, with TRBD1 matching over 12 bases. The CDR3 DNA is TGTGCCAGCAGCCGAAACGGGACAGGGGGCGCGTATGGCTACACCTTC. Amino acids: CASSRNGTGGAYGYTF.